The 10 T cell receptor beta chains presented below share a single source sample, sequenced in a study of cytomegalovirus exposure and HLA in healthy donors (dated 2017 in TCRdb). Preparation of the library involved the immunoSEQ multiplex PCR assay. For the multiplex PCR, a mixture combining 60 forward primers for TCR Vbeta segments and 13 reverse primers for TCR Jbeta segments was used. This is the immuneACCESS table as TCRdb keeps it, with only in-frame sequences that have V and J called. A part of the clones is gone; compared with another copy, unresolved V genes explain less than half, and the rest is unexplained. This sample lists a few hundred thousand clones; 84% were detected once. The biggest ten clones account for 1.5% to 2.5% of the sample. The sample taken for sequencing was PBMCs. All receptors come from a woman aged 40 to 49 in good health and CMV-seropositive.

This sequence joins TRBV9 and TRBJ2-7; TRBD2 matches 7 bases. V lost 0 bases, J lost 7 bases, and 10 bases stayed unmatched. The CDR3 totals 15 residues. Germline CDR1 reads SGDLS; CDR2 reads YYNGEE. As DNA, the CDR3 is TGTGCCAGCAGCGTAGCCACTAGCGATCTAGGGGAGCAGTACTTC. Its protein product is CASSVATSDLGEQYF.

The CDR3 here is CASSQLAGSWETQYF. The CDR3 region has the DNA TGCGCCAGCAGCCAACTAGCGGGAAGTTGGGAGACCCAGTACTTC. The gene calls are TRBV4-1 and TRBJ2-5, with 9 bases fitting TRBD2. The V segment lost 2 bases and the J segment 5 bases; nucleotides outside the gene matches: 6. The CDR3 is 15 residues long. CDR1 is MGHRA, CDR2 YSYEKL, per germline.

This clone has only one observation. The chain employs TRBV4-3 and TRBJ2-1; TRBD1 aligns across 9 bases. The CDR3 covers 15 residues. V lost 2 bases to trimming and J lost 7 bases; unmatched junction nucleotides: 6. CDR1 and CDR2 (germline): LGHNA, YSLEER. The CDR3 is CASSQWRTGENEQFF. In nucleotides, the CDR3 is TGCGCCAGCAGCCAATGGCGGACAGGGGAGAATGAGCAGTTCTTC.

The rearrangement uses TRBV27 and TRBJ2-5; 8 nucleotides line up with TRBD1. In germline, CDR1 is MNHEY, CDR2 SMNVEV (reference sequence). The length of the CDR3 is 15 residues. The J segment lost 2 bases and the V segment lost 3 bases, leaving 5 bases of the junction unmatched. The DNA for the CDR3 is TGTGCCAGCAGTTTTTATGGACAGGGACAAGAGACCCAGTACTTC. It specifies CASSFYGQGQETQYF.

The rearrangement joins TRBV11-2 to TRBJ2-3; no firm D call. Germline loops: CDR1 SGHAT, CDR2 FQNNGV. The CDR3 extends over 12 amino acids. V shed 3 bases and J shed 4 bases, with 5 bases lying between them. CDR3 bases: TGTGCCAGCAGCTTGGCCCCAGATACGCAGTATTTT. As protein: CASSLAPDTQYF.

V and J are TRBV7-3 and TRBJ1-1; D gene ambiguous. Between the trimmed V and J ends, which lost 8 bases and 5 bases, there was a span of 12 bases. Germline V gene lookup returns CDR1 SGHTA and CDR2 FQGTGA. The CDR3 loop spans 12 amino acids. This CDR3 reads CASGETSTEAFF. The CDR3 coding sequence is TGTGCCAGCGGAGAGACGAGTACTGAAGCTTTCTTT.

The V call is TRBV28, the J call TRBJ1-2; D gene ambiguous. The V gene's germline CDR1 is MDHEN and CDR2 SYDVKM. Trimming pared 6 bases from V and 4 bases from J, leaving 15 bases between. The CDR3 is 14 residues long. The CDR3 reads CASSPIAEVYGYTF. In nucleotides, the CDR3 is TGTGCCAGCAGCCCCATCGCGGAAGTCTATGGCTACACCTTC.

The chain recombines TRBV5-1 with TRBJ1-2, with no clear D. Germline CDR1 is SGHRS and CDR2 is YFSETQ. Trimming cost V 4 bases and J 0 bases, with 13 bases left between them. The CDR3 totals 15 residues. In DNA form, the CDR3 reads TGCGCCAGCAGCCTACAGCCTAAACCTAACTATGGCTACACCTTC. Protein product: CASSLQPKPNYGYTF. The whole variable domain, filled in from reference TRBV5-1 and TRBJ1-2, reads KAGVTQTPRYLIKTRGQQVTLSCSPISGHRSVSWYQQTPGQGLQFLFEYFSETQRNKGNFPGRFSGRQFSNSRSEMNVSTLELGDSALYLCASSLQPKPNYGYTFGSGTRLTVV.

The CDR3 DNA sequence: TGTGCCAGCAGCCGGGGACTAGCGGGACTCAGCTCCTACAATGAGCAGTTCTTC. Amino acids: CASSRGLAGLSSYNEQFF. The gene calls are TRBV7-2 and TRBJ2-1; the match to TRBD2 covers 13 bases. The germline gives CDR1 SGHTA, CDR2 FQGNSA. The CDR3 covers 18 residues. The J segment lost 0 bases and the V segment lost 5 bases, leaving 7 bases of the junction unmatched.

The chain joins TRBV27 to TRBJ1-4; possible D gene TRBD1, 5 bases. CDR3 length: 15 amino acids. With 5 bases removed from V and 7 bases from J, the gap between germline ends came to 17 bases. The germline V gene encodes CDR1 MNHEY and CDR2 SMNVEV (reference sequence). The CDR3 here is CASSKDSMLGEKLFF. In DNA form, the CDR3 reads TGTGCCAGCAGTAAAGACAGTATGCTTGGTGAAAAACTGTTTTTT.